This paragraph reports one T cell receptor (beta chain). Its antigen is still unknown. The sample is drawn from a study of OX40 agonist ivuxolimab in advanced cancers. Method: immunoSEQ multiplex PCR; TCRdb's copy keeps in-frame clones and lacks some. The top ten clones hold 2% to 2.5% of a sample with about 67,000 clones, roughly 85% of them seen once. Trimming took 3 bases from V and 12 from J, leaving 15 bases between them. Germline-derived CDR1 and CDR2 are MDHEN and SYDVKM. The CDR3 is 14 residues long. The study, taken as a whole, reports: The investigators did not determine what antigen specificity the expanded peripheral T cells had.

The V and J genes are TRBV28 and TRBJ1-6; D unresolved. This TCR came from an adult with an advanced solid tumor such as melanoma, head and neck, liver or kidney cancer. Specimen: CD4+ or CD8+ T cells sorted from blood, collected in a trial of the OX40 agonist ivuxolimab. The chain's CDR3 is CASSFIVPQGPLHF. The CDR3 region has the DNA TGTGCCAGCAGTTTTATAGTCCCCCAAGGACCCCTCCACTTT. Based on the CDR3 plus reference TRBV28 and TRBJ1-6, the full variable domain is DVKVTQSSRYLVKRTGEKVFLECVQDMDHENMFWYRQDPGLGLRLIYFSYDVKMKEKGDIPEGYSVSREKKERFSLILESASTNQTSMYLCASSFIVPQGPLHFGNGTRLTVT.